These 28 T cell receptor beta chains were all obtained from the same sample, sequenced in a study of regulatory T cells in long-lasting Graves disease. Building the TCR beta libraries relied on iRepertoire HTBI primers, and CDR3 regions underwent Arm-PCR. TCRdb processed the multiplex PCR reads anew with MiXCR; each CDR3 protein has one entry. The sample lists hundreds of thousands of distinct CDR3 sequences; around 21% were seen once. The time point is: persistent/refractory GD, antithyroid drugs over 5 years with positive TRAb. The authors made the TCR library using RNA they extracted from PBMCs. The sequences come from peripheral blood mononuclear cells (PBMCs), collected when the disease was refractory, from a patient treated with antithyroid drugs. These receptors all come from a female donor with Graves disease.

In its sample, this clonotype was seen many times. The genes are TRBV11-2 and TRBJ1-1; D is unclear. V was cut by 5 bases and J by 4 bases, with 17 bases left in between. There are 15 residues in the CDR3. CDR1 and CDR2 from the germline V gene are SGHAT and FQNNGV. For the CDR3, the DNA is TGTGCCAGCAGCCGCCGGCTGGGATCGGGCACTGAAGCTTTCTTT. Translated: CASSRRLGSGTEAFF. Drawing the rest from reference TRBV11-2 and TRBJ1-1, the complete variable domain is EAGVAQSPRYKIIEKRQSVAFWCNPISGHATLYWYQQILGQGPKLLIQFQNNGVVDDSQLPKDRFSAERLKGVDSTLKIQPAKLEDSAVYLCASSRRLGSGTEAFFGQGTRLTVV.

There are many counts of this clonotype. The chain joins TRBV7-9 to TRBJ1-2, with 11 nucleotides matching TRBD1. The germline gives CDR1 SEHNR, CDR2 FQNEAQ (reference sequence). The V segment lost 5 bases and the J segment 3 bases; nucleotides outside the gene matches: 2. The CDR3 length is 14 residues. DNA for the CDR3: TGTGCCAGCAGCCCGGGACAGGGGGACTATGGCTACACCTTC. Translating gives CASSPGQGDYGYTF. Based on the CDR3 plus reference TRBV7-9 and TRBJ1-2, the full variable domain is DTGVSQNPRHKITKRGQNVTFRCDPISEHNRLYWYRQTLGQGPEFLTYFQNEAQLEKSRLLSDRFSAERPKGSFSTLEIQRTEQGDSAMYLCASSPGQGDYGYTFGSGTRLTVV.

The chain combines TRBV18 with TRBJ1-5, with 7 bases fitting TRBD1. This CDR3 comprises 14 residues. Losses at the gene ends were 4 bases for V and 7 bases for J; bases not matched to a gene: 7. Germline V CDR1 and CDR2: KGHSH, LQKENI. The CDR3 nucleotides are TGTGCCAGCTCACAAACAGGGGAGAGGCAGCCCCAGCATTTT. Its translation is CASSQTGERQPQHF.

In DNA form, the CDR3 reads TGTGCCAGCAGGACAACAGGGTATACGGCCTATGGCTACACCTTC. Encoded protein: CASRTTGYTAYGYTF. V and J are TRBV6-1 and TRBJ1-2, with D tentatively TRBD1 (6 bases). CDR1 and CDR2 (germline): MNHNS, SASEGT. This CDR3 has 15 amino acids. V was pared by 6 bases and J by 4 bases, with 18 bases between.

Many counts were recorded for this clonotype. This chain links TRBV6-1 with TRBJ1-2; 8 bases align to TRBD1. Trimming took 7 bases from V and 2 from J; bases not matched to a gene: 12. The CDR3 sequence is 16 residues long. The germline V gene encodes CDR1 MNHNS and CDR2 SASEGT. CDR3 nucleotide sequence: TGTGCCAGCACCATTGGACAGGGTAATACGAACTATGGCTACACCTTC. Translated, it gives CASTIGQGNTNYGYTF.

This clonotype was counted many times. This chain links TRBV28 with TRBJ2-5; maybe TRBD2 (5 bases). The germline CDR1 and CDR2 sequences are MDHEN and SYDVKM. V gave up 8 bases and J gave up 7 bases, with 8 bases separating them. CDR3 length: 10 amino acids. The CDR3 DNA sequence: TGTGCCAGCCGACGGGGGACCCAGTACTTC. Translating it yields CASRRGTQYF.

This chain uses TRBV5-1 with TRBJ1-1; D may be TRBD1 (5 bases). V lost 0 bases and J lost 5, with 14 bases in between. This CDR3 has 15 residues. Germline CDR1 and CDR2: SGHRS and YFSETQ. The chain's CDR3 is CASSLGQGILTEAFF. As DNA, the CDR3 is TGCGCCAGCAGCTTGGGGCAGGGAATTCTGACTGAAGCTTTCTTT.

There are many counts of this clonotype. The CDR3 reads CASSSSPRDGYTF. CDR3 DNA sequence: TGTGCCAGCAGTTCCTCTCCGAGGGATGGCTACACCTTC. This chain joins TRBV28 and TRBJ1-2; D gene unclear. This CDR3 spans 13 amino acids. Germline loops: CDR1 MDHEN, CDR2 SYDVKM. Trimming took 4 bases from V and 6 from J, leaving 12 bases between them.

This clonotype was seen a handful of times. This rearrangement joins TRBV6-1 to TRBJ2-7, with 7 bases fitting TRBD1. This CDR3 is 13 amino acids long. V was pared by 6 bases and J by 7 bases, with 9 bases of the junction left unmatched. Germline V gives CDR1 MNHNS, CDR2 SASEGT. The CDR3 DNA is TGTGCCAGCAGCCGCACGGGACAGACGGAGCAGTACTTC. As protein: CASSRTGQTEQYF.

A single count supports this clonotype. The CDR3 DNA reads TGCAGTGCTAGAGATACCTCGGGACAGGAGTATAGGAATGGCTACACCTTC. Translation: CSARDTSGQEYRNGYTF. V usage is TRBV20-1 and J usage is TRBJ1-2, with TRBD1 identical over 8 bases. This CDR3 is built from 17 residues. With V trimmed by 0 bases and J by 6 bases, 15 bases remained unmatched. Germline loops: CDR1 DFQATT, CDR2 SNEGSKA (reference sequence).

The CDR3 nucleotides are TGCGCCAGCAGCCAAGATCGAGATGGTGCAGGTTTGAGCGGGGAGCTGTTTTTT. Translation gives CASSQDRDGAGLSGELFF. This rearrangement joins TRBV4-1 to TRBJ2-2, with unresolved D. In germline, CDR1 is MGHRA, CDR2 YSYEKL. CDR3 length: 18 amino acids. With 0 bases removed from V and 7 bases from J, the gap between germline ends came to 21 bases.

This clonotype came up once. V gene TRBV28 combines with J gene TRBJ2-1; D may be TRBD1 (5 bases). This CDR3 spans 12 amino acids. CDR1 MDHEN and CDR2 SYDVKM come from the germline V gene. Trimming stripped 8 bases from V and 5 bases from J, with 10 bases between. CDR3 residues: CASRTLNNEQFF. The CDR3 DNA is TGTGCCAGCCGGACACTCAACAATGAGCAGTTCTTC.

The V and J genes are TRBV7-8 and TRBJ1-3, with D possibly matching TRBD1 (5 bases). CDR3 size: 15 residues. CDR1 is SGHVS and CDR2 is FQNEAQ in the germline V gene. V was clipped by 8 bases and J by 2 bases, with 16 bases between them. The CDR3 sequence is CASFTGLPPGNTIYF. The DNA for the CDR3 is TGTGCCAGCTTTACAGGTCTCCCACCTGGAAACACCATATATTTT.

This clonotype was counted many times. The chain carries TRBV2 and TRBJ1-1; D uncertain. V lost 0 bases, J lost 7 bases, and 15 bases lay in between. CDR3 length: 15 residues. The germline V gene has CDR1 SNHLY and CDR2 FYNNEI. The CDR3: CASSEAPGRDVEAFF. DNA of the CDR3: TGTGCCAGCAGTGAAGCGCCGGGGAGGGATGTTGAAGCTTTCTTT.

V usage is TRBV20-1 and J usage is TRBJ2-5, with TRBD2 matching 15 bases. The CDR3 is made up of 17 amino acids. After removal of 6 bases from V and 4 bases from J, the junction contained 12 bases not matched to a gene. Looked up from germline, CDR1 is DFQATT and CDR2 is SNEGSKA (reference sequence). CDR3 in amino acids: CSAHGLAGGPVRETQYF. CDR3 coding DNA: TGCAGTGCACATGGACTAGCGGGAGGGCCCGTACGAGAGACCCAGTACTTC.

The chain links TRBV27 to TRBJ2-7; D is uncertain. V shed 5 bases and J shed 0 bases, with 11 bases lying between them. The germline V gene has CDR1 MNHEY and CDR2 SMNVEV (reference sequence). This CDR3 comprises 14 residues. The CDR3 reads CASSPGWNSYEQYF. The CDR3 bases are TGTGCCAGCAGTCCTGGTTGGAACTCCTACGAGCAGTACTTC.

V and J are TRBV11-2 and TRBJ2-2, with 14 positions matching TRBD2. This CDR3 comprises 17 residues. Per the germline V gene, CDR1 is SGHAT and CDR2 is FQNNGV. With V trimmed by 1 base and J by 9 bases, 7 bases remained unmatched. CDR3 amino acids: CASSLGTSGRPGRELFF. The CDR3 DNA reads as TGTGCCAGCAGCTTAGGGACTAGCGGGAGGCCGGGGCGGGAGCTGTTTTTT.

Ten or more counts support this clonotype. The J gene is TRBJ2-5, the V gene TRBV29-1; D is possibly TRBD1 or TRBD2 (5 bases each). The CDR3 loop spans 13 amino acids. The V end lost 1 base, the J end lost 4 bases, and 10 bases lay between the germline ends. Germline V gene sequence: CDR1 SQVTM, CDR2 ANQGSEA. CDR3 protein: CSVEGGFGETQYF. For the CDR3, the DNA is TGCAGCGTTGAAGGGGGGTTTGGAGAGACCCAGTACTTC.

The rearrangement links TRBV9 to TRBJ2-2; TRBD2 is a possible D gene (5 bases). Germline CDR1 is SGDLS and CDR2 is YYNGEE. Deletions cut 0 bases from V and 4 bases from J, with 7 bases between. This CDR3 contains 14 residues. This CDR3 is CASSVGLSTGELFF. As DNA, the CDR3 is TGTGCCAGCAGCGTAGGACTAAGCACCGGGGAGCTGTTTTTT.

Ten or more counts support this clonotype. Here the CDR3 reads CASSVGLVAYEQYF. The DNA of the CDR3 is TGTGCCAGCAGCGTAGGTCTAGTCGCCTACGAGCAGTACTTC. This chain connects TRBV9 to TRBJ2-7; the D is unclear. The germline V gene has CDR1 SGDLS and CDR2 YYNGEE. The CDR3 is made up of 14 amino acids. Trimming took 0 bases from V and 2 from J, leaving 9 bases between them. The whole variable domain, remainder taken from reference TRBV9 and TRBJ2-7, is DSGVTQTPKHLITATGQRVTLRCSPRSGDLSVYWYQQSLDQGLQFLIQYYNGEERAKGNILERFSAQQFPDLHSELNLSSLELGDSALYFCASSVGLVAYEQYFGPGTRLTVT.

On this clonotype: A single base separates this from a much larger clone, so it may be a read error. This chain connects TRBV28 to TRBJ2-7; 10 bases are shared with TRBD2. CDR3 length: 15 residues. Per the germline V gene, CDR1 is MDHEN and CDR2 is SYDVKM. The chain's CDR3 is CASSSQREGPYDQYF. The CDR3 DNA follows: TGTGCCAGCAGTTCACAGCGGGAGGGCCCCTACGACCAGTACTTC.

This clonotype came up once. V gene TRBV6-2 or TRBV6-3 combines with J gene TRBJ1-1; unclear D gene. The germline V gene encodes CDR1 MNHEY and CDR2 SVGEGT. The CDR3 is made up of 15 amino acids. Trimming shortened V by 2 bases and J by 1 base, and 11 bases separated the two germline ends. The chain's CDR3 is CASSYRRGRNTEAFF. The CDR3 region has the DNA TGTGCCAGCAGTTACCGTCGTGGCAGGAACACTGAAGCTTTCTTT.

On this clonotype itself: The junction does not match germline at one end; this may be a read error. The chain carries TRBV7-2 and TRBJ2-2, with 7 bases fitting TRBD1. This CDR3 is 16 amino acids long. Germline assignment: CDR1 SGHTA and CDR2 FQGNSA. DNA of the CDR3: TGCGCCAGCAGCTTACAGGGGCGAGTTTATACCGGGGAGCTGTTTTTC. It specifies CASSLQGRVYTGELFF.

There are a few counts of this clonotype. The V call is TRBV30, the J call TRBJ1-4; unclear D gene. CDR1 GTSNPN and CDR2 SVGIG come from the germline V gene (reference sequence). The germline V and J ends were trimmed by 0 bases and 7 bases, with 3 bases remaining between them. CDR3 length equals 11 residues. Here the CDR3 reads CAWSVGEKLFF. The CDR3 nucleotides are TGTGCCTGGAGTGTTGGTGAAAAACTGTTTTTT. Using reference TRBV30 and TRBJ1-4 for the parts outside the CDR3, the full variable domain is SQTIHQWPATLVQPVGSPLSLECTVEGTSNPNLYWYRQAAGRGLQLLFYSVGIGQISSEVPQNLSASRPQDRQFILSSKKLLLSDSGFYLCAWSVGEKLFFGSGTQLSVL.

This clonotype was detected a few times. The chain couples TRBV18 to TRBJ1-1; D remains ambiguous. This CDR3 is 12 amino acids long. Germline loops: CDR1 KGHSH, CDR2 LQKENI. Trimming stripped 3 bases from V and 8 bases from J, with 10 bases between. The CDR3 region is CASSPTGREAFF. The CDR3, as DNA: TGTGCCAGCTCACCGACGGGCCGGGAAGCTTTCTTT.

The genes are TRBV30 and TRBJ2-2; the D is unclear. The V end was cut by 0 bases, the J end by 4 bases, with 12 bases between. Germline CDR1 GTSNPN, CDR2 SVGIG (reference sequence). The CDR3 has 15 residues. This chain's CDR3 is CAWSVIASGTGELFF. CDR3 DNA sequence: TGTGCCTGGAGTGTAATAGCCTCGGGCACCGGGGAGCTGTTTTTT.

This chain connects TRBV20-1 to TRBJ2-7, with 7 nucleotides matching TRBD2. V trimming: 6 bases; J trimming: 1 base; junction bases outside the gene matches: 18. In germline, CDR1 is DFQATT, CDR2 SNEGSKA (reference sequence). The CDR3 consists of 17 residues. The CDR3 region is CSAPRHTSGIRSYEQYF. CDR3 nucleotide sequence: TGCAGTGCCCCACGCCACACAAGCGGGATAAGGTCCTACGAGCAGTACTTC.

The J gene is TRBJ2-7, the V gene TRBV20-1; a weak D match, TRBD2 (5 bases). The CDR3 loop spans 15 amino acids. Per germline, CDR1 DFQATT and CDR2 SNEGSKA (reference sequence). The V end lost 0 bases, the J end lost 1 base, and 13 bases lay between the germline ends. CDR3 nucleotide sequence: TGCAGTGCTAGAGAAGGTCTAGCTAGGTCCTACGAGCAGTACTTC. Its translation is CSAREGLARSYEQYF.